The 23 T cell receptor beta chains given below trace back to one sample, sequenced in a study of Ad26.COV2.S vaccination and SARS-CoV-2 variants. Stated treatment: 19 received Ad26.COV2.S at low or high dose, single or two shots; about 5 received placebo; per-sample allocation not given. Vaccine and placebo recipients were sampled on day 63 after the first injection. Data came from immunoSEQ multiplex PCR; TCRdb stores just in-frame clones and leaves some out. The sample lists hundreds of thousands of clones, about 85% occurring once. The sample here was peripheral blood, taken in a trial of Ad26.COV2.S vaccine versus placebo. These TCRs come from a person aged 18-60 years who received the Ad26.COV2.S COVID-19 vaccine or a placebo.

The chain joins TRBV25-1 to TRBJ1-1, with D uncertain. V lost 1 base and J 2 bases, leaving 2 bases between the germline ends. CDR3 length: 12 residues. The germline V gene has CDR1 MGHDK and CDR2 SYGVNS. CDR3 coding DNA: TGTGCCAGCAGTGAATTTAACACTGAAGCTTTCTTT. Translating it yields CASSEFNTEAFF.

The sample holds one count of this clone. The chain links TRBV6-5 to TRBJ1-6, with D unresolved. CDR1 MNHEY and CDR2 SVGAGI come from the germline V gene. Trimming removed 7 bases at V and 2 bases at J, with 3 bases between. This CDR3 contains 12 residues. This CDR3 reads CASKAYNSPLHF. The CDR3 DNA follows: TGTGCCAGCAAGGCCTATAATTCACCCCTCCACTTT.

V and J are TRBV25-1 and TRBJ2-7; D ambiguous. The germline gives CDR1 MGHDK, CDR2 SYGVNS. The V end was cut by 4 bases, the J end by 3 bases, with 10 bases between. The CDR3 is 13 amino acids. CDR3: CASSVGRLYEQYF. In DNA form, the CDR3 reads TGTGCCAGCAGTGTCGGGCGGCTCTACGAGCAGTACTTC.

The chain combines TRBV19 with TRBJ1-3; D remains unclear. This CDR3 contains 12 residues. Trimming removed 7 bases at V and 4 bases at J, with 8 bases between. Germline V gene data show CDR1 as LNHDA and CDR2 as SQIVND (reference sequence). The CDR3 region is CASNKEGNTIYF. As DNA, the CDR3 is TGTGCCAGTAACAAAGAGGGAAACACCATATATTTT.

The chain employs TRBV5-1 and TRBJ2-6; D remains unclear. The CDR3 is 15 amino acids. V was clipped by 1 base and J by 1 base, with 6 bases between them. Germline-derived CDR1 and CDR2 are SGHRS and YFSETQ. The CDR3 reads CASSLQVSGANVLTF. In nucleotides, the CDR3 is TGCGCCAGCAGCTTGCAGGTTTCTGGGGCCAACGTCCTGACTTTC.

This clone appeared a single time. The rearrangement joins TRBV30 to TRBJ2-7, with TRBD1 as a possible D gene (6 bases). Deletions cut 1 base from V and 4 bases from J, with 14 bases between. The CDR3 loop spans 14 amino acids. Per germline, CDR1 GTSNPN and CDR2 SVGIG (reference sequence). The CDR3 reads CAWSGLGGSYEQYF. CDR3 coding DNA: TGTGCCTGGAGTGGGCTAGGGGGATCTTACGAGCAGTACTTC.

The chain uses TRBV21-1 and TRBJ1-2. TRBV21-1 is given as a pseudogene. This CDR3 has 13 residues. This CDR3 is CASTQRVNYGYTF. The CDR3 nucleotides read TGTGCCAGCACCCAAAGGGTGAACTATGGCTACACCTTC.

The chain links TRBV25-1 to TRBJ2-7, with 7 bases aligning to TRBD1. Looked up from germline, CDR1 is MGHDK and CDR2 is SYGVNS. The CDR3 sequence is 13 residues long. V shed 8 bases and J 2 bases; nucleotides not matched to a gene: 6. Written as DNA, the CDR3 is TGTGCCAGCGATCCCGGGACAGCCTACGAGCAGTACTTC. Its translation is CASDPGTAYEQYF.

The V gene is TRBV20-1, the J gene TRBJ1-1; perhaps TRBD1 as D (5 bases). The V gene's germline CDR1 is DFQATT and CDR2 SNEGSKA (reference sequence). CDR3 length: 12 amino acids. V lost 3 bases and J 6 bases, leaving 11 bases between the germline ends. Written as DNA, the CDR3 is TGCAGTGCTAGTGTCCGGGGCGCTGAAGCTTTCTTT. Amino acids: CSASVRGAEAFF.

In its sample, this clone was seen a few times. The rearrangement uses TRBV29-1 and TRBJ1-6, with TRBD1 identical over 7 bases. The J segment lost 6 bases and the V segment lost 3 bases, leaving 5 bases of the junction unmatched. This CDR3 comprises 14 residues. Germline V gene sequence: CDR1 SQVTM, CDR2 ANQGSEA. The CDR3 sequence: CSVEVGGPNSPLHF. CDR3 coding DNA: TGCAGCGTTGAGGTAGGGGGCCCTAATTCACCCCTCCACTTT.

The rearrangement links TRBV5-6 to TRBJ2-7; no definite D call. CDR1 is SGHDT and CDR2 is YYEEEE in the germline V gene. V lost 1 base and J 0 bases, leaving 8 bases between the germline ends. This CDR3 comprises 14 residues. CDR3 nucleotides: TGTGCCAGCAGCTTGTTGCCCATCTCCTACGAGCAGTACTTC. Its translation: CASSLLPISYEQYF. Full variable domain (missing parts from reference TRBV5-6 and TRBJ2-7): DAGVTQSPTHLIKTRGQQVTLRCSPKSGHDTVSWYQQALGQGPQFIFQYYEEEERQRGNFPDRFSGHQFPNYSSELNVNALLLGDSALYLCASSLLPISYEQYFGPGTRLTVT.

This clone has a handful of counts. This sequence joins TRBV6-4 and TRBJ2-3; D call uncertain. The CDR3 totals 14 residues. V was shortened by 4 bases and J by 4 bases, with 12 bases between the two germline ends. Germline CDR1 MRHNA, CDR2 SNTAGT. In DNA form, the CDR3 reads TGTGCCAGCAGTGCCCACGGAGAGGCAGATACGCAGTATTTT. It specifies CASSAHGEADTQYF.

CDR3 DNA: TGTGCCAGCGGGGGGGCCTACAATGAGCAGTTCTTC. As protein: CASGGAYNEQFF. V is TRBV28 and J is TRBJ2-1, with 7 bases lining up with TRBD2. With V trimmed by 8 bases and J by 2 bases, 0 bases remained unmatched. The germline V gene encodes CDR1 MDHEN and CDR2 SYDVKM. The CDR3 loop spans 12 amino acids. The full variable domain, rest sourced from reference TRBV28 and TRBJ2-1, is DVKVTQSSRYLVKRTGEKVFLECVQDMDHENMFWYRQDPGLGLRLIYFSYDVKMKEKGDIPEGYSVSREKKERFSLILESASTNQTSMYLCASGGAYNEQFFGPGTRLTVL.

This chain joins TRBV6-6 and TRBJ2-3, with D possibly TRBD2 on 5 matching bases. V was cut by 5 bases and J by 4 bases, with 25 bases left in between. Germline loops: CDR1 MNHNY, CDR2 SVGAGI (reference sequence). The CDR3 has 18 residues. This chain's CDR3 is CASSLASNAIRGADTQYF. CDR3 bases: TGTGCCAGCAGTCTCGCCTCAAATGCAATCCGGGGAGCAGATACGCAGTATTTT.

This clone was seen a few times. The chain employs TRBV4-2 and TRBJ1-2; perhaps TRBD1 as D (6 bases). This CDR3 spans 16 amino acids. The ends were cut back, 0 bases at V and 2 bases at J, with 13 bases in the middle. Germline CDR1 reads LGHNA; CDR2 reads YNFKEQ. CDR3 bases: TGTGCCAGCAGCCAAGACCAACAGGGAAAGAACTATGGCTACACCTTC. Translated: CASSQDQQGKNYGYTF.

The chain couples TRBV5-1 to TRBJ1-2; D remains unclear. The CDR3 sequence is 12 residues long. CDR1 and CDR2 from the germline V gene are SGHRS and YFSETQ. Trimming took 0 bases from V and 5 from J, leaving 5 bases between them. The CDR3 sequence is CASSLDRYGYTF. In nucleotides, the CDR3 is TGCGCCAGCAGCTTGGATCGATATGGCTACACCTTC.

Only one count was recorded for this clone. CDR3 sequence reads: CAWKNLRKQYF. CDR3 in DNA: TGTGCCTGGAAGAACCTTAGGAAGCAGTACTTC. The rearrangement uses TRBV30 and TRBJ2-7, with no clear D. The CDR3 length is 11 residues. V lost 4 bases and J 8 bases, leaving 12 bases between the germline ends. CDR1 GTSNPN and CDR2 SVGIG come from the germline V gene (reference sequence).

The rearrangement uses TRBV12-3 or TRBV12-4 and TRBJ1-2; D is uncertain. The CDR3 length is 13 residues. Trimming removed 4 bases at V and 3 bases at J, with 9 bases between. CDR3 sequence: CASSWQRYYGYTF. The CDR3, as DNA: TGTGCCAGCAGTTGGCAGAGATACTATGGCTACACCTTC.

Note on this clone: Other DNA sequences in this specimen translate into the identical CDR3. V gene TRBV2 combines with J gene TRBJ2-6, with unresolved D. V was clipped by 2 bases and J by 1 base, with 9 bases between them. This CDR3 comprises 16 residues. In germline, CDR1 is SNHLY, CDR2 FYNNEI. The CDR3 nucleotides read TGTGCCAGCAGTGAATGGCGGTTATCTGGGGCCAACGTCCTGACTTTC. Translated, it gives CASSEWRLSGANVLTF.

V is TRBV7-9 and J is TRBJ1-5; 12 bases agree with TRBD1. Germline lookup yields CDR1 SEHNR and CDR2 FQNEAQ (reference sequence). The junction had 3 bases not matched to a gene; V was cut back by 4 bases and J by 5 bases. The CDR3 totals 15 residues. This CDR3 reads CASSWGTGGDQPQHF. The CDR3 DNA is TGTGCCAGCAGCTGGGGGACAGGGGGCGATCAGCCCCAGCATTTT.

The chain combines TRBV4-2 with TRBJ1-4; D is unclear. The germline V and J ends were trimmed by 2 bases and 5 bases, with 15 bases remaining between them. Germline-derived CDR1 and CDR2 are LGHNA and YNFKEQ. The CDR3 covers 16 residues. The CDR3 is CASSQPVGGLNEKLFF. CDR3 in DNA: TGTGCCAGCAGCCAACCGGTCGGAGGACTGAATGAAAAACTGTTTTTT.

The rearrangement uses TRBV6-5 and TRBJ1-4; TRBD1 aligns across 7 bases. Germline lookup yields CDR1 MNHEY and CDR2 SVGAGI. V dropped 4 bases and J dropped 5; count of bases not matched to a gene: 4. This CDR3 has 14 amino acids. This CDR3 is CASSFTGVNEKLFF. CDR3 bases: TGTGCCAGCAGTTTCACAGGGGTCAATGAAAAACTGTTTTTT.

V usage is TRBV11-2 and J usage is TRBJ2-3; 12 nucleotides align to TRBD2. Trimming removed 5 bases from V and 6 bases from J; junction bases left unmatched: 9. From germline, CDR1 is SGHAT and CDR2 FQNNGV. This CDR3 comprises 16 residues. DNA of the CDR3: TGTGCCAGCAGCCCGAGTGGTCTAGCGGGGGGGGATACGCAGTATTTT. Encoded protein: CASSPSGLAGGDTQYF.